This T cell receptor beta chain stems from a study of shared clonotypes between healthy human individuals. Naive CD8 cells lacked CD45RO and underwent positive selection for CCR7, leaving out terminally differentiated effector memory CD45RA+ cells. V lost 1 base, J lost 2 bases, and 11 bases lay in between. The CDR3 spans 15 residues. CDR1 MDHEN and CDR2 SYDVKM come from the germline V gene. Profiled with immunoSEQ multiplex PCR; TCRdb holds only in-frame clones, not every one. This sample yields 2 million to 2.5 million clones, of which 90% to 95% are seen a single time; 1.5% to 2% belongs to the top ten.

The clonotype originates from a man aged 18 to 35 in good health. Some clones in this sample may be carry-over from other donors' samples. V and J are TRBV28 and TRBJ1-1; D gene uncertain. The sequenced sample was naive CD8+ T cells from PBMCs. CDR3 loop: CASSLFGSRNTEAFF. In DNA form, the CDR3 reads TGTGCCAGCAGTTTATTCGGGTCCAGAAACACTGAAGCTTTCTTT.